A single TCR beta chain is shown here with its context. The target of this receptor is not known. Base qualities were left out, and no much larger clone turns up one base away. This sample stems from a study of PD-L1 blockade in urothelial cancer (dated 2017 in TCRdb). Background on the whole study: Every patient began therapy in the mid-2010s and was given atezolizumab 1,200 mg intravenously every 3 weeks. Durable clinical benefit was defined as a progression-free survival longer than 6 months, and TCR features were additionally tested against progression-free survival and overall survival. Blood samples were analyzed 3 weeks after the start of treatment (second dose) and 6 weeks after the start of treatment. Durable clinical benefit was achieved by nine patients and was not achieved by 20 patients. About 85% of the 29 patients were males with bladder-origin urothelial cancer, and about 65% of the roughly 29 reported a prior smoking history. Pretreatment tumor samples, along with matched peripheral blood collected serially before and after atezolizumab treatment, underwent TCR sequencing. Whole exome sequencing and RNA sequencing of pretreatment tumors were performed alongside TCR sequencing in the same patients. Patients had an ECOG performance status of 0 or 1 and had received between 0 and 3 prior chemotherapy regimens. Pretreatment blood TCR-seq was available for twenty-nine patients, at least one posttreatment blood collection was obtained for approximately 24 patients, and tumor TCR-seq was available for approximately 24 patients. Blood samples gave a median of about 150,000 T cells and 88,000 or so unique TCRs, with a median clonality of about 0.078. The study, an exploratory multi-omic analysis, examined somatic, immune and clinical correlates of response to PD-L1 blockade with atezolizumab in urothelial cancer. What the study reported, not specific to this receptor: Patients with durable benefit showed greater expansion of tumor-associated TCR clones in peripheral blood 3 weeks after starting treatment (n ≈ 22, p = 0.022). Improved progression-free and overall survival was found to be associated with pretreatment peripheral blood TCR clonality below the median. Because of the small sample size (n ≈ 30) and the many exploratory analyses performed, the results are intended to be regarded as hypothesis-generating.

Each PCR received spiked-in synthetic TCR analog templates so that absolute template abundance could be estimated from read counts. TCRbeta CDR3 regions were amplified from genomic DNA with bias-controlled V and J gene primers using the immunoSEQ assay. Sequencing of rearranged TCRbeta segments was performed at approximately 20X coverage. The paper's data handling went like this. Clustering was used to correct sequencing errors, and CDR3s were annotated against IMGT so that V, D and J genes could be assigned. Only productive TCRbeta rearrangements were used in downstream analyses, excluding out-of-frame or stop-codon sequences. Clonality was calculated as one minus the Shannon entropy normalized by the log of the number of unique productive sequences. Fisher's exact test with Benjamini-Hochberg correction, at a threshold of adjusted p below 0.01, was used to find clones that differed between time points or between blood and tumor. Held by TCRdb, this immuneACCESS table contains in-frame sequences only and omits some clones. Under half of the omission traces to an unresolved V gene where checked; the cause of the rest is unknown. That table gives V, J and clone size, and the DNA gave D and trimming. This sample comprises about 20,000 clones, roughly 88% of them detected only once. The ten largest clones represent roughly 3.7% of the sample.

A cohort of approximately 30 patients with locally advanced or metastatic urothelial carcinoma, treated at Memorial Sloan Kettering on a trial protocol, was included. Peripheral blood mononuclear cells were collected pretreatment and during treatment, with between 1 and 8 total time points per patient. The Qiagen DNeasy Blood extraction kit was used to purify genomic DNA from total PBMCs and from tumor samples. Collected pretreatment and during treatment, PBMCs were isolated and stored as previously described. Compared with germline, V lacks 1 base and J lacks 2 bases; bases without a gene match: 9. Looking up the germline V gene (reference sequence) yields CDR1 PRHDT and CDR2 FYEKMQ. From the cysteine through the phenylalanine, the CDR3 covers 17 amino acids. Just CDR3 DNA is preserved here, 51 bases in frame from base 1.

Here the chain combines TRBV13 and TRBJ2-3; TRBD2 fits 7 bases in the junction. The receptor was isolated from a man aged 45-65 years with urothelial cancer. Sequenced material: PBMCs, taken around atezolizumab (anti-PD-L1) treatment. The nucleotides are TGTGCCAGCAGCTTAGAGACTAGCCAATCTGACACAGATACGCAGTATTTT. Its product reads: CASSLETSQSDTDTQYF.